The 18 T cell receptor beta chains below all came from one sample that was sequenced in a study of shared clonotypes between healthy human individuals. The data were produced by immunoSEQ multiplex PCR, yet TCRdb's version contains in-frame clones alone and is incomplete. In the table there are 1 million to 1.3 million clones, about 80% of which are singletons. Sequencing was carried out using memory CD4+ T cells from PBMCs. Stated subset: CD45RA-negative fraction. The receptors shown here come from a young man in good health. Some clones in this sample may be carry-over from other donors' samples.

The CDR3 nucleotides read TGTGCCAGCAGCTTAGGAGTCGACCTGGGAGAGACCCAGTACTTC. This sequence encodes CASSLGVDLGETQYF. J is TRBJ2-5 and V is TRBV11-2; no reliable D call. There are 15 residues in the CDR3. V was cut by 1 base and J by 4 bases, with 13 bases left in between. From germline, CDR1 is SGHAT and CDR2 FQNNGV.

This clone was detected once. This chain links TRBV9 with TRBJ1-3; a weak D match, TRBD1 (5 bases). V gave up 4 bases and J gave up 4 bases, with 15 bases separating them. CDR3 length: 15 residues. The germline gives CDR1 SGDLS, CDR2 YYNGEE. The chain's CDR3 is CASSPQPAGGNTIYF. CDR3 in DNA: TGTGCCAGCAGCCCACAGCCTGCAGGGGGAAACACCATATATTTT.

The V and J genes are TRBV7-2 and TRBJ2-3; no definite D call. CDR3 length equals 16 residues. V was shortened by 1 base and J by 6 bases, with 17 bases between the two germline ends. CDR1 is SGHTA and CDR2 is FQGNSA in the germline V gene. CDR3 nucleotides: TGTGCCAGCAGCTTAGGACCTATGGGTCAATGGGATACGCAGTATTTT. Encoded protein: CASSLGPMGQWDTQYF. Together with reference TRBV7-2 and TRBJ2-3, the CDR3 gives the full variable domain: GAGVSQSPSNKVTEKGKDVELRCDPISGHTALYWYRQSLGQGLEFLIYFQGNSAPDKSGLPSDRFSAERTGGSVSTLTIQRTQQEDSAVYLCASSLGPMGQWDTQYFGPGTRLTVL.

This chain joins TRBV6-4 and TRBJ1-2; weak D call: TRBD1 (6 bases). With 9 bases removed from V and 8 bases from J, the gap between germline ends came to 16 bases. Germline loops: CDR1 MRHNA, CDR2 SNTAGT. The CDR3 loop spans 12 amino acids. The CDR3 is CARGDTREGYTF. In DNA form, the CDR3 reads TGTGCCAGGGGGGACACTCGCGAGGGCTACACCTTC.

This chain uses TRBV7-8 with TRBJ1-1; possibly TRBD1 for D (6 bases). V lost 4 bases to trimming and J lost 4 bases, with 16 bases between them. Germline V gene lookup returns CDR1 SGHVS and CDR2 FQNEAQ. The CDR3 sequence is 15 residues long. The CDR3 loop is CASSSSSTGATEAFF. The CDR3 bases are TGTGCCAGCAGCTCCAGCTCGACGGGGGCCACTGAAGCTTTCTTT. The whole variable domain, filled in from reference TRBV7-8 and TRBJ1-1, reads GAGVSQSPRYKVAKRGQDVALRCDPISGHVSLFWYQQALGQGPEFLTYFQNEAQLDKSGLPSDRFFAERPEGSVSTLKIQRTQQEDSAVYLCASSSSSTGATEAFFGQGTRLTVV.

This rearrangement joins TRBV30 to TRBJ1-5; D remains unclear. Germline V gene data show CDR1 as GTSNPN and CDR2 as SVGIG (reference sequence). This CDR3 has 14 amino acids. With 0 bases removed from V and 7 bases from J, the gap between germline ends came to 13 bases. This CDR3 is CAWSVQGGGQPQHF. The CDR3 nucleotides are TGTGCCTGGAGTGTACAAGGCGGTGGGCAGCCCCAGCATTTT.

The rearrangement links TRBV6-1 to TRBJ2-1; D is unclear. This CDR3 has 13 amino acids. Germline CDR1 and CDR2: MNHNS and SASEGT. V was clipped by 1 base and J by 0 bases, with 1 base between them. The CDR3 reads CASSEGSYNEQFF. The CDR3 region has the DNA TGTGCCAGCAGTGAAGGCTCCTACAATGAGCAGTTCTTC.

The chain combines TRBV5-4 with TRBJ2-7; the D call may be TRBD1 or TRBD2 (5 bases each). The V and J ends lost 3 bases and 1 base respectively, with 17 bases between them. CDR1 SGHNT and CDR2 YYREEE come from the germline V gene (reference sequence). The CDR3 has 16 amino acids. The CDR3 coding sequence is TGTGCCAGCAGCTACAAAGAAGGGACGGGTTCCTACGAGCAGTACTTC. This sequence encodes CASSYKEGTGSYEQYF.

The chain couples TRBV19 to TRBJ1-1; 12 positions agree with TRBD1. The CDR3 has 14 residues. In germline, CDR1 is LNHDA, CDR2 SQIVND (reference sequence). J was trimmed by 11 bases and V by 3 bases; bases with no gene match: 7. CDR3 region: CASSMAGQGAPAFF. CDR3 nucleotides: TGTGCCAGTAGTATGGCGGGACAGGGGGCGCCGGCTTTCTTT.

The chain links TRBV18 to TRBJ1-3; no clear D gene. Germline lookup yields CDR1 KGHSH and CDR2 LQKENI. V was clipped by 6 bases and J by 0 bases, with 12 bases between them. The CDR3 length is 15 residues. The chain's CDR3 is CASSPGRSSGNTIYF. In DNA form, the CDR3 reads TGTGCCAGCTCCCCTGGACGGAGCTCTGGAAACACCATATATTTT.

The CDR3 protein is CASTSGGLGETQYF. The CDR3 nucleotides are TGTGCCAGCACCTCAGGGGGCTTGGGAGAGACCCAGTACTTC. V and J are TRBV6-1 and TRBJ2-5, with TRBD1 identical over 8 bases. This CDR3 contains 14 residues. Germline trimming cut 7 bases from V and 4 bases from J; bases unmatched to any gene: 8. Germline-derived CDR1 and CDR2 are MNHNS and SASEGT.

The gene calls are TRBV6-1 and TRBJ1-2; 10 nucleotides match TRBD1. This CDR3 comprises 14 residues. After removal of 0 bases from V and 7 bases from J, the junction contained 2 bases not matched to a gene. In germline, CDR1 is MNHNS, CDR2 SASEGT. CDR3 bases: TGTGCCAGCAGTGAAGCGACAGGGGGCTCTGGCTACACCTTC. Translation: CASSEATGGSGYTF.

V and J are TRBV28 and TRBJ1-3; unclear D gene. Between the trimmed V and J ends, which lost 6 bases and 0 bases, there was a span of 9 bases. Germline CDR1 reads MDHEN; CDR2 reads SYDVKM. CDR3 size: 14 residues. The CDR3 DNA reads TGTGCCAGCAGAACGCCGGTCTCTGGAAACACCATATATTTT. It translates to CASRTPVSGNTIYF. Full variable domain (missing parts from reference TRBV28 and TRBJ1-3): DVKVTQSSRYLVKRTGEKVFLECVQDMDHENMFWYRQDPGLGLRLIYFSYDVKMKEKGDIPEGYSVSREKKERFSLILESASTNQTSMYLCASRTPVSGNTIYFGEGSWLTVV.

The J gene is TRBJ1-6, the V gene TRBV11-2, with 11 bases that match TRBD1. J gave up 9 bases and V 5 bases, and 6 bases lay outside the gene matches. Germline-derived CDR1 and CDR2 are SGHAT and FQNNGV. This CDR3 spans 15 amino acids. The CDR3 DNA reads as TGTGCCAGCAGCCTTTCTGGGACAGGGGGTTCACCCCTCCACTTT. Residues: CASSLSGTGGSPLHF.

This clone was observed a few times. The rearrangement uses TRBV5-1 and TRBJ2-7, with 8 bases aligning to TRBD1. This CDR3 comprises 14 residues. V was pared by 4 bases and J by 4 bases, with 7 bases of the junction left unmatched. Germline V gene data show CDR1 as SGHRS and CDR2 as YFSETQ. This chain's CDR3 is CASSKQGQAYEQYF. The CDR3 DNA reads TGCGCCAGCAGCAAGCAGGGACAGGCTTACGAGCAGTACTTC.

The chain links TRBV28 to TRBJ1-6; D is uncertain. Germline V gene lookup returns CDR1 MDHEN and CDR2 SYDVKM. This CDR3 spans 17 amino acids. Trimming removed 2 bases from V and 3 bases from J, with 14 bases in between. The CDR3 here is CASSLAGIFGYNSPLHF. The DNA of the CDR3 is TGTGCCAGCAGTTTAGCCGGGATCTTTGGCTATAATTCACCCCTCCACTTT.

The chain combines TRBV5-6 with TRBJ1-1; weak D call: TRBD1 (6 bases). V gave up 2 bases and J gave up 2 bases, with 13 bases separating them. Per germline, CDR1 SGHDT and CDR2 YYEEEE. This CDR3 contains 15 residues. The CDR3 DNA sequence: TGTGCCAGCAGCTTTACGACAGGAGGTAACACTGAAGCTTTCTTT. Translated: CASSFTTGGNTEAFF.

The chain links TRBV7-9 to TRBJ2-7; 8 bases map to TRBD2. CDR1 and CDR2 (germline): SEHNR, FQNEAQ (reference sequence). The CDR3 is 17 residues long. Losses at the gene ends were 1 base for V and 2 bases for J; bases not matched to a gene: 10. DNA of the CDR3: TGTGCCAGCAGCTTAGGTTTGAGCGGGAGTGGTACCTACGAGCAGTACTTC. Encoded protein: CASSLGLSGSGTYEQYF.